This is a list of T cell receptor beta chains from one sample in a study of cytomegalovirus exposure and HLA in healthy donors. Only in-frame clones appear in the TCRdb table, and some are missing; sequencing was by immunoSEQ multiplex PCR. Among roughly 120,000 clones listed, around four fifths were seen once. Sequencing input: PBMCs. All receptors come from a human donor in good health. The CDR3 runs from the conserved cysteine through the conserved F or W. Fields, in order: D gene, V gene, clone size, J gene, CDR3 protein, CDR3 DNA. The D gene is left open where the match is weak. Clone size is given for some rows only: seen once, a few or many times, or a class if the clone is expanded.

D: NA
V: TRBV6-5
size: NA
J: TRBJ2-4
CDR3: CASSERGWDIQYF
DNA: TGTGCCAGCAGTGAAAGGGGTTGGGACATTCAGTACTTC

D: NA
V: TRBV7-9
size: NA
J: TRBJ1-4
CDR3: CASSFQGNAEKLFF
DNA: TGTGCCAGCAGCTTTCAGGGGAACGCTGAAAAACTGTTTTTT

D: NA
V: TRBV6-1
size: NA
J: TRBJ1-2
CDR3: CASSDGGVYGYTF
DNA: TGTGCCAGCAGTGACGGGGGAGTCTATGGCTACACCTTC

D: TRBD2
V: TRBV12-5
size: NA
J: TRBJ2-1
CDR3: CASGLNRGGADEQFF
DNA: TGTGCTAGTGGTTTAAACCGCGGGGGGGCGGATGAGCAGTTCTTC

D: NA
V: TRBV9
size: NA
J: TRBJ2-1
CDR3: CASSVDPSSGNEQFF
DNA: TGTGCCAGCAGCGTAGATCCTAGCTCGGGGAATGAGCAGTTCTTC

D: TRBD2
V: TRBV9
size: NA
J: TRBJ2-2
CDR3: CASSVGLAQTGELFF
DNA: TGTGCCAGCAGCGTAGGACTAGCGCAAACCGGGGAGCTGTTTTTT

D: NA
V: TRBV9
size: NA
J: TRBJ2-2
CDR3: CASSAGSLVTGELFF
DNA: TGTGCCAGCAGCGCCGGATCTCTAGTAACCGGGGAGCTGTTTTTT

D: TRBD1
V: TRBV9
size: NA
J: TRBJ1-6
CDR3: CASSVEPGQPEPLHF
DNA: TGTGCCAGCAGCGTAGAACCGGGACAGCCGGAACCCCTCCACTTT

D: TRBD1
V: TRBV10-1
size: once
J: TRBJ2-7
CDR3: CASRLTGTYEQYF
DNA: TGCGCCAGCAGACTGACAGGGACCTACGAGCAGTACTTC

D: TRBD1
V: TRBV5-6
size: NA
J: TRBJ2-5
CDR3: CASSSPGTGGGETQYF
DNA: TGTGCCAGCAGCTCCCCCGGGACAGGGGGGGGAGAGACCCAGTACTTC

D: TRBD2
V: TRBV14
size: NA
J: TRBJ2-1
CDR3: CASSLLAGGDNEQFF
DNA: TGTGCCAGCAGCCTTTTAGCGGGGGGTGACAATGAGCAGTTCTTC

D: NA
V: TRBV13
size: few
J: TRBJ1-1
CDR3: CASSFSTGGFRTEAFF
DNA: TGTGCCAGCAGCTTCTCGACCGGGGGGTTTCGCACTGAAGCTTTCTTT

D: NA
V: TRBV7-6
size: NA
J: TRBJ2-2
CDR3: CASSLRPPGTGELFF
DNA: TGTGCCAGCAGCTTAAGGCCGCCGGGCACCGGGGAGCTGTTTTTT

D: TRBD2
V: TRBV5-1
size: few
J: TRBJ2-3
CDR3: CASSLEAGGSTDTQYF
DNA: TGCGCCAGCAGCTTGGAAGCGGGGGGGAGCACAGATACGCAGTATTTT

D: NA
V: TRBV5-4
size: NA
J: TRBJ2-2
CDR3: CASTRRDVGTGELFF
DNA: TGTGCCAGCACCCGGCGGGACGTCGGAACCGGGGAGCTGTTTTTT

D: NA
V: TRBV5-4
size: NA
J: TRBJ1-1
CDR3: CASSLGPGDNTEAFF
DNA: TGTGCCAGCAGCTTGGGTCCGGGGGATAACACTGAAGCTTTCTTT

D: NA
V: TRBV9
size: few
J: TRBJ1-1
CDR3: CASSVGQDTEAFF
DNA: TGTGCCAGCAGCGTGGGGCAGGACACTGAAGCTTTCTTT

D: NA
V: TRBV5-1
size: NA
J: TRBJ2-3
CDR3: CASSLASRSGDTQYF
DNA: TGCGCCAGCAGCTTGGCCTCACGGTCAGGAGATACGCAGTATTTT

D: TRBD1
V: TRBV19
size: NA
J: TRBJ1-1
CDR3: CASSIVQGAEAFF
DNA: TGTGCCAGTAGTATAGTCCAGGGGGCTGAAGCTTTCTTT

D: NA
V: TRBV7-3
size: NA
J: TRBJ1-1
CDR3: CASSPGLGTEAFF
DNA: TGTGCCAGCAGCCCTGGGCTCGGCACTGAAGCTTTCTTT

D: NA
V: TRBV19
size: NA
J: TRBJ1-1
CDR3: CAARTGRGTEAFF
DNA: TGTGCCGCCCGGACCGGAAGGGGCACTGAAGCTTTCTTT

D: TRBD1
V: TRBV7-3
size: NA
J: TRBJ2-1
CDR3: CASSLFKGAPEQFF
DNA: TGTGCCAGCAGCTTATTTAAGGGGGCCCCTGAGCAGTTCTTC

D: NA
V: TRBV14
size: NA
J: TRBJ2-5
CDR3: CASMAARGTSGTQYF
DNA: TGTGCCAGCATGGCCGCGCGGGGTACCTCGGGGACCCAGTACTTC

D: TRBD1
V: TRBV9
size: NA
J: TRBJ2-7
CDR3: CASSVEGMGQLYEQYF
DNA: TGTGCCAGCAGCGTAGAGGGGATGGGACAGCTCTACGAGCAGTACTTC

D: TRBD1
V: TRBV4-2
size: once
J: TRBJ2-7
CDR3: CASSPGQGFHEQYF
DNA: TGTGCCAGCAGCCCGGGACAGGGTTTCCACGAGCAGTACTTC

D: TRBD1
V: TRBV7-2
size: NA
J: TRBJ1-1
CDR3: CASSKWDREAFF
DNA: TGTGCCAGCAGCAAGTGGGACAGGGAAGCTTTCTTT

D: TRBD2
V: TRBV29-1
size: once
J: TRBJ2-1
CDR3: CSVASAGGYYNEQFF
DNA: TGCAGCGTTGCTTCGGCGGGGGGTTATTACAATGAGCAGTTCTTC

D: TRBD1
V: TRBV28
size: NA
J: TRBJ1-2
CDR3: CASRGTGGAGYTF
DNA: TGTGCCAGCAGGGGGACAGGGGGCGCCGGCTACACCTTC

D: TRBD1
V: TRBV2
size: few
J: TRBJ1-4
CDR3: CATIGTANEKLFF
DNA: TGTGCCACTATAGGGACAGCAAATGAAAAACTGTTTTTT

D: NA
V: TRBV9
size: NA
J: TRBJ2-3
CDR3: CASSPDRTNTDTQYF
DNA: TGTGCCAGCAGCCCGGACAGGACTAACACAGATACGCAGTATTTT

D: TRBD2
V: TRBV5-1
size: NA
J: TRBJ2-1
CDR3: CASSRSAGTRDHEQFF
DNA: TGCGCCAGCAGCCGGTCAGCCGGGACTAGGGACCATGAGCAGTTCTTC

D: NA
V: TRBV11-2
size: NA
J: TRBJ1-1
CDR3: CASSLTGRGEAFF
DNA: TGTGCCAGCAGCTTAACCGGGAGAGGTGAGGCTTTCTTT

D: NA
V: TRBV7-9
size: few
J: TRBJ2-1
CDR3: CASSPALEFNEQFF
DNA: TGTGCCAGCAGCCCAGCACTAGAGTTCAATGAGCAGTTCTTC

D: NA
V: TRBV6-1
size: NA
J: TRBJ2-7
CDR3: CASSESAGLGYEQYF
DNA: TGTGCCAGCAGTGAATCTGCCGGGTTAGGCTACGAGCAGTACTTC

D: TRBD2
V: TRBV5-1
size: NA
J: TRBJ2-1
CDR3: CASSLLAASSYNEQFF
DNA: TGCGCCAGCAGCCTTCTAGCGGCTAGCTCCTACAATGAGCAGTTCTTC

D: TRBD1
V: TRBV7-8
size: NA
J: TRBJ1-5
CDR3: CASSKLDRGNQPQHF
DNA: TGTGCCAGCAGCAAGCTGGACAGGGGAAATCAGCCCCAGCATTTT

D: NA
V: TRBV4-1
size: NA
J: TRBJ1-1
CDR3: CASSQIMNTEAFF
DNA: TGTGCCAGCAGCCAAATTATGAACACTGAAGCTTTCTTT

D: NA
V: TRBV2
size: once
J: TRBJ1-1
CDR3: CASSEGGRQLNTEAFF
DNA: TGTGCCAGCAGTGAGGGGGGGAGACAACTGAACACTGAAGCTTTCTTT

D: NA
V: TRBV28
size: NA
J: TRBJ1-2
CDR3: CASGEAYGYTF
DNA: TGTGCCAGCGGGGAGGCCTATGGCTACACCTTC

D: TRBD1
V: TRBV18
size: NA
J: TRBJ2-7
CDR3: CASSPPDRVEGYEQYF
DNA: TGTGCCAGCTCACCTCCGGACAGGGTCGAAGGCTACGAGCAGTACTTC

D: TRBD2
V: TRBV5-6
size: NA
J: TRBJ2-3
CDR3: CASSRVLAGSTDTQYF
DNA: TGTGCCAGCAGCCGGGTCTTAGCGGGGAGCACAGATACGCAGTATTTT

D: TRBD1
V: TRBV7-9
size: NA
J: TRBJ2-1
CDR3: CASSLNTGDNEQFF
DNA: TGTGCCAGCAGTTTAAACACAGGGGACAATGAGCAGTTCTTC

D: NA
V: TRBV9
size: NA
J: TRBJ1-6
CDR3: CASSEGLSPRGSPLHF
DNA: TGTGCCAGCAGCGAGGGGTTGAGCCCTCGAGGTTCACCCCTCCACTTT

D: NA
V: TRBV7-9
size: few
J: TRBJ1-4
CDR3: CASRDRVDEKLFF
DNA: TGTGCCAGCAGAGACCGGGTGGATGAAAAACTGTTTTTT

D: NA
V: TRBV5-8
size: NA
J: TRBJ1-4
CDR3: CASSLGQRPEKLFF
DNA: TGTGCCAGCAGCTTGGGCCAGAGGCCGGAAAAACTGTTTTTT

D: NA
V: TRBV4-1
size: NA
J: TRBJ1-2
CDR3: CASSQDRLYGYTF
DNA: TGCGCCAGCAGCCAAGATAGACTATATGGCTACACCTTC

D: NA
V: TRBV19
size: once
J: TRBJ1-2
CDR3: CASSNRERSYTF
DNA: TGTGCCAGTAGTAACAGGGAAAGGAGCTACACCTTC

D: NA
V: TRBV4-1
size: many
J: TRBJ2-7
CDR3: CASSPFEAGINYEQYF
DNA: TGCGCCAGCAGCCCCTTCGAGGCGGGGATTAACTACGAGCAGTACTTC

D: NA
V: TRBV7-9
size: NA
J: TRBJ1-2
CDR3: CASSPSNGYTF
DNA: TGTGCCAGCAGCCCATCTAATGGCTACACCTTC

D: NA
V: TRBV5-1
size: NA
J: TRBJ2-1
CDR3: CASRPQGMVNEQFF
DNA: TGCGCCAGTAGACCCCAGGGGATGGTTAATGAGCAGTTCTTC

D: NA
V: TRBV7-9
size: NA
J: TRBJ1-4
CDR3: CASSHQTDLPTNEKLFF
DNA: TGTGCCAGCAGCCATCAGACAGACCTACCAACTAATGAAAAACTGTTTTTT

D: TRBD2
V: TRBV5-1
size: NA
J: TRBJ2-1
CDR3: CASSLLAGGDNEQFF
DNA: TGCGCCAGCAGCTTACTAGCGGGGGGAGACAATGAGCAGTTCTTC

D: NA
V: TRBV7-2
size: NA
J: TRBJ2-7
CDR3: CASSLDGGSYEQYF
DNA: TGTGCCAGCAGCTTAGACGGGGGCTCCTACGAGCAGTACTTC

D: TRBD1
V: TRBV5-1
size: NA
J: TRBJ2-2
CDR3: CASSFRQGGTGELFF
DNA: TGCGCCAGCAGCTTCAGACAGGGGGGCACCGGGGAGCTGTTTTTT

D: NA
V: TRBV4-1
size: once
J: TRBJ2-3
CDR3: CASSRLVGTDTQYF
DNA: TGCGCCAGCAGCCGACTAGTGGGGACAGATACGCAGTATTTT